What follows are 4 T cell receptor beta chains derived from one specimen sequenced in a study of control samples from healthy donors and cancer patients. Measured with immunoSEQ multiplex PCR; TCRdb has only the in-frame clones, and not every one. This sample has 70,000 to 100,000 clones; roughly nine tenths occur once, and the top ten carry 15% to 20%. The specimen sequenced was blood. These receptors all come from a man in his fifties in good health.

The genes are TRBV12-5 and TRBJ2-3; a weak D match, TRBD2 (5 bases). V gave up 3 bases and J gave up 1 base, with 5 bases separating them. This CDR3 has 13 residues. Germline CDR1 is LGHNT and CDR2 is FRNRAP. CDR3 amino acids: CASGFGGTDTQYF. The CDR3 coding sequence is TGTGCTAGTGGTTTCGGGGGCACAGATACGCAGTATTTT.

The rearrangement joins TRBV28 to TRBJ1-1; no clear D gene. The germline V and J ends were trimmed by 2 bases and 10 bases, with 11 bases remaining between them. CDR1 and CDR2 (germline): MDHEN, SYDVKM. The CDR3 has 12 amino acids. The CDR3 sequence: CASSLGQRRAFF. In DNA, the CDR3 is TGTGCCAGCAGTTTAGGGCAGCGAAGAGCTTTCTTT.

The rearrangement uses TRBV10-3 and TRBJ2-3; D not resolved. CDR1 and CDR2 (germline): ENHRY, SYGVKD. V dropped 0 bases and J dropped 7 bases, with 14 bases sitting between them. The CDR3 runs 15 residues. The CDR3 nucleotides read TGTGCCATCAGTGAGTCCGGACCGGGTTTAAATACGCAGTATTTT. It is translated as CAISESGPGLNTQYF.

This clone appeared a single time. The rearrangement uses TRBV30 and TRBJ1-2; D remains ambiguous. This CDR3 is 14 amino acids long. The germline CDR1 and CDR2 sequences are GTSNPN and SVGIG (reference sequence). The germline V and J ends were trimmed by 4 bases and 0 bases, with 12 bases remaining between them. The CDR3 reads CAWTMKVPNYGYTF. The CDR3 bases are TGTGCCTGGACTATGAAGGTTCCTAACTATGGCTACACCTTC. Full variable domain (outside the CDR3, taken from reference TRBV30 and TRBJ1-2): SQTIHQWPATLVQPVGSPLSLECTVEGTSNPNLYWYRQAAGRGLQLLFYSVGIGQISSEVPQNLSASRPQDRQFILSSKKLLLSDSGFYLCAWTMKVPNYGYTFGSGTRLTVV.